Each of the 5 T cell receptor beta chains below was sequenced from the same sample in a study of T cells after yellow fever vaccination. TCRdb re-derived calls from the 5' RACE reads in MiXCR, one entry per CDR3 protein. This repertoire shows 130,000 or so distinct CDR3 sequences, approximately 16% found once; its top ten account for more than 40%. Sequenced material: CD8+ T cells sorted from PBMCs, taken 5 days after the yellow fever booster vaccination. These receptors all come from a man aged 18 to 29 who received the YFV17D yellow fever vaccine.

V gene TRBV19 combines with J gene TRBJ2-2; tentative D call: TRBD2 (5 bases). V was pared by 4 bases and J by 9 bases, with 18 bases between. The CDR3 consists of 15 residues. Germline CDR1 LNHDA, CDR2 SQIVND (reference sequence). The CDR3 nucleotides read TGTGCCAGTAGTAACCACGGGGAGATCATCCGGGAGCTGTTTTTT. Its translation: CASSNHGEIIRELFF. Together with reference TRBV19 and TRBJ2-2, the CDR3 gives the full variable domain: DGGITQSPKYLFRKEGQNVTLSCEQNLNHDAMYWYRQDPGQGLRLIYYSQIVNDFQKGDIAEGYSVSREKKESFPLTVTSAQKNPTAFYLCASSNHGEIIRELFFGEGSRLTVL.

This chain joins TRBV12-3 or TRBV12-4 and TRBJ1-5; D is perhaps TRBD1 (5 bases). CDR3 length: 15 amino acids. Trimming took off 1 base at V and 7 bases at J, with 14 bases between the two ends. CDR3 sequence (DNA): TGTGCCAGCAGTTTAGTAGGCCAGGGTGAACAGCCCCAGCATTTT. It specifies CASSLVGQGEQPQHF.

There are a few counts of this clonotype. J is TRBJ2-1 and V is TRBV11-2, with D tentatively TRBD1 or TRBD2 (6 bases each). The CDR3 has 13 residues. V lost 3 bases, J lost 10 bases, and 13 bases lay in between. In germline, CDR1 is SGHAT, CDR2 FQNNGV. The CDR3 nucleotides are TGTGCCAGCAGCTTTGGGGGGCGGGTGGAGCAGTTCTTC. Translated, it gives CASSFGGRVEQFF.

The table lists this clonotype with a few counts. The chain uses TRBV10-3 and TRBJ2-5; maybe TRBD1 (6 bases). Germline-derived CDR1 and CDR2 are ENHRY and SYGVKD. The V and J ends lost 4 bases and 5 bases respectively, with 17 bases between them. The length of the CDR3 is 15 residues. The CDR3 is CAISVGDKKAETQYF. The CDR3 DNA follows: TGTGCCATCAGTGTCGGGGACAAAAAAGCGGAGACCCAGTACTTC.

This clonotype was counted between two and nine times. The V and J genes are TRBV5-5 and TRBJ2-1; a possible D gene is TRBD1 (6 bases). The CDR3 is made up of 15 amino acids. Germline CDR1 SGHKS, CDR2 YYEKEE (reference sequence). Trimming left V 5 bases short and J 8 bases short, with 20 bases between. The CDR3 is CASSPAVWDNDEQFF. CDR3 nucleotides: TGTGCCAGCAGTCCAGCTGTTTGGGACAATGATGAGCAGTTCTTC.